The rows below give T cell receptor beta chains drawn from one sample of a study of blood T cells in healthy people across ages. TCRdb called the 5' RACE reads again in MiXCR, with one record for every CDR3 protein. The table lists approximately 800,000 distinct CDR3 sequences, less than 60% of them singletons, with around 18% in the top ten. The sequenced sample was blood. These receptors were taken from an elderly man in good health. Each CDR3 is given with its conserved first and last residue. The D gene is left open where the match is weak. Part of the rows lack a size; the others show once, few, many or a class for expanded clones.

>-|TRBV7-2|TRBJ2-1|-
TGTGCCGGCAGCTTAGGCACCCTACGGGAGCAGTTCTTC
CAGSLGTLREQFF
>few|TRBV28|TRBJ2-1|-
TGTGCCAGCAGGCCCTTAGGGAGCTACAATGAGCAGTTCTTC
CASRPLGSYNEQFF
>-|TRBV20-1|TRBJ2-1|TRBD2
TGCGGGCTAGCGGGCTCCTACAATGAGCAGTTCTTC
CGLAGSYNEQFF
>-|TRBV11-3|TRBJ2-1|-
TGTGCCAGCAGCTTACTCCGCAGAGATGAGCAGTTCTTC
CASSLLRRDEQFF
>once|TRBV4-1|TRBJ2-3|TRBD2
TGCGCCAGCAGCTACAACTCAGGACTAGCGGGAGTAGATACGCAGTATTTT
CASSYNSGLAGVDTQYF
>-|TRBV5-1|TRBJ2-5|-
TGCGCCAGCAGGTTCTTCTCTAACCAAGAGACCCAGTACTTC
CASRFFSNQETQYF
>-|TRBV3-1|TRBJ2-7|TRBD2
TGTGCCAGCAGCCAAGATCTGGCTAGCGGATACGAGCAGTACTTC
CASSQDLASGYEQYF
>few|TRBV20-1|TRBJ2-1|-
TGCAGTGCTAGAGATCTCGGTGTTCGCCTACAAGGTGAGCAGTTCTTC
CSARDLGVRLQGEQFF
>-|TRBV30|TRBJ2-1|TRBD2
TGTGCCTGGAGATTTGGACTAGAGGGGAGTGAGCAGTTCTTC
CAWRFGLEGSEQFF
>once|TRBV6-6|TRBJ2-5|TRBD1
TGTGCCAGCAGTGACAGGGCCCAAGAGACCCAGTACTTC
CASSDRAQETQYF
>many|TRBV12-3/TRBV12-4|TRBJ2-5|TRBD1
TGTGCCAGCAGCTCAGGAAAGGACAGGTCTGAGACCCAGTACTTC
CASSSGKDRSETQYF
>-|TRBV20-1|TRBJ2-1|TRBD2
TGCAGCTCGACTAGCGGGAGTCCCAATGAGCAGTTCTTC
CSSTSGSPNEQFF
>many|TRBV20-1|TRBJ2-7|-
TGCAGTGCTAAGTCTGGCTACTCCTACGAGCAGTACTTC
CSAKSGYSYEQYF
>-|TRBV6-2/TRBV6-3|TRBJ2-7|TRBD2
TGTGCCAGCAGTTACGTAGCGGGAGTCCACGAGCAGTACTTC
CASSYVAGVHEQYF
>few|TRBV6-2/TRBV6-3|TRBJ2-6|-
TGTGCCATCCTCCGCTCTGGGGCCAACGTCCTGACTTTC
CAILRSGANVLTF
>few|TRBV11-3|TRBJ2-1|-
TGTGCCAGCAGCCAGGTGGGTAGCGGAATAAGAACCAATGAGCAGTTCTTC
CASSQVGSGIRTNEQFF
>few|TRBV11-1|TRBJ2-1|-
TGTGCCTGCCAGGCGGGGTCTAACAATGAGCAGTTCTTC
CACQAGSNNEQFF
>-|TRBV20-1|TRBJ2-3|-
TGCAGTGCTACGCGTCAGTTTGGAGCGGATACGCAGTATTTT
CSATRQFGADTQYF
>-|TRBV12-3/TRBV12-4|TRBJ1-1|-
TGTGCCAGCCTCACGGGGTACACTGAAGCTTTCTTT
CASLTGYTEAFF
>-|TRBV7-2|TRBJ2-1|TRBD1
TGTGCCAGCAGCCCCCGGGACAGGGATGCGAGTGAGCAGTTCTTC
CASSPRDRDASEQFF
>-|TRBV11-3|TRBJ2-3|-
TGTGCCAGCAGTCCTCTAGTTACCCACACAGATACGCAGTATTTT
CASSPLVTHTDTQYF
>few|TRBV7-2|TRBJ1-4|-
TGTGCCAGCAGCTTAACCGGGACCTCAGATGAAAAACTGTTTTTT
CASSLTGTSDEKLFF
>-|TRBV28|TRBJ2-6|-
TGTGCCAGCAGTTTAGGGGGGTCTGGGGCCAACATCCTGACTTTC
CASSLGGSGANILTF
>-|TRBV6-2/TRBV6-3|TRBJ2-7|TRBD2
TGTGCCAGCACCACGACCCTAGCGGGAGGACAGTACTTC
CASTTTLAGGQYF
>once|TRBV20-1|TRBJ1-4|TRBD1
TGCAGTGCTGGAGATTCACAGGGGGACGAAAAACTGTTTTTT
CSAGDSQGDEKLFF
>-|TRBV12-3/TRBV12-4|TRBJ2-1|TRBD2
TGTGCCAGCAGCCTTACGGGGGGGCGGAACAATGAGCAGTTCTTC
CASSLTGGRNNEQFF
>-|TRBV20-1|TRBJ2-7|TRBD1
TGCAGTGCTAGAGACACGACAGGGCAGAGCTCCTACGAGCAGTACTTC
CSARDTTGQSSYEQYF
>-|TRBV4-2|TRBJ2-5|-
TGTGCCAGCAGCCAATTGCTTGCGAGGGAGTGGGAGACCCAGTACTTC
CASSQLLAREWETQYF
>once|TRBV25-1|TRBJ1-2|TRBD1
TGTGCCAGCAGTGAATCAGGCGACAGGGGGCTAAGAGGCTACACCTTC
CASSESGDRGLRGYTF
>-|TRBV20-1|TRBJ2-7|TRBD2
TGCAGTGCTTCCCCCGGGGGAGGGGTTGCCTACGAGCAGTACTTC
CSASPGGGVAYEQYF
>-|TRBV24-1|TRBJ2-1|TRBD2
TGTGCCACCAGTGATCCTAGCGGGAGCGATGAGCAGTTCTTC
CATSDPSGSDEQFF
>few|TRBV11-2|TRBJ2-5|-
TGTGCCAGCAGCTTCCCGTCTGGGCGCCAAGAGACCCAGTACTTC
CASSFPSGRQETQYF
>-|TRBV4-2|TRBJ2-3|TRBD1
TGTGCCAGCAGCCAAGACCCCGGGGGACAGGGTTCAGATACGCAGTATTTT
CASSQDPGGQGSDTQYF
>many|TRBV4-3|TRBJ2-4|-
TGCGCCAGCAGCCAAGAGAGGACAGGAGGGCGTGACATTCAGTACTTC
CASSQERTGGRDIQYF
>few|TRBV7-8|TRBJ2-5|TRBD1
TGTGCCAGCAGCTTAGCGCTCCAGGGGGCTGGAGAGACCCAGTACTTC
CASSLALQGAGETQYF
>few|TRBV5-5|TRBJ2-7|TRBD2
TGTGCCAGCAGCTTGGCTAACGCGGGAGTCTTATCGGCCGAGCAGTACTTC
CASSLANAGVLSAEQYF
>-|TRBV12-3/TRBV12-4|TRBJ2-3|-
TGTGCCAGCAGTTCGCGGCAGGGAGGCGCAGATACGCAGTATTTT
CASSSRQGGADTQYF
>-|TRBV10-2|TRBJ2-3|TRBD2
TGCGCCAGCAGTGAGGGGCGGGGGTGGACGAATACGCAGTATTTT
CASSEGRGWTNTQYF
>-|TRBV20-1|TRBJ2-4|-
TGCAGTGCCTGGGGGGGCAACATTCAGTACTTC
CSAWGGNIQYF
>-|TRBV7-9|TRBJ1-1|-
TGTGCCAGCAGCTTACCCGGGAAAAACGCTTTCTTT
CASSLPGKNAFF
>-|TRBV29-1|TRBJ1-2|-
TGCAGCGTTGAGGGCGGGTACTATGGCTACACCTTC
CSVEGGYYGYTF
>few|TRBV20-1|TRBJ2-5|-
TGCAGTGCTGGGGTCCCGGGAACAGAGACCCAGTACTTC
CSAGVPGTETQYF
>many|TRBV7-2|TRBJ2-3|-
TGTGCCAGCAGCTTATTTGGGGGGCCAGATACGCAGTATTTT
CASSLFGGPDTQYF
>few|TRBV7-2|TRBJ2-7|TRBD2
TGTGCCAGCAGCTACGCACTGGCAGCGGGAGTAACCTACGAGCAGTACTTC
CASSYALAAGVTYEQYF
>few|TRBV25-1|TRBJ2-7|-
TGTGCCAGCAGTGAACACACCTCCTACGAGCAGTACTTC
CASSEHTSYEQYF
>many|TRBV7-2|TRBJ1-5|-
TGTGCCAGCAGCTTAGGCAGATATCAGCCCCAGCATTTT
CASSLGRYQPQHF
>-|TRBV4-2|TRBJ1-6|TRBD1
TGTGCCAGCAACCAAGAGGACAGGAATTCACCCCTCCACTTT
CASNQEDRNSPLHF
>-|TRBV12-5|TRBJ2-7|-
TGTGCTAGTGGTTTGTCGGAGGGCTACGAGCAGTACTTC
CASGLSEGYEQYF
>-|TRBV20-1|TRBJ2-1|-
TGCAGTGCTAGTCCGGCACCTAGGGATGAGCAGTTCTTC
CSASPAPRDEQFF
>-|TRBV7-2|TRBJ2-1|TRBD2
TGTGCCAGCAGCGTGACTAGCGGGAGGGCCAAGGATGAGCAGTTCTTC
CASSVTSGRAKDEQFF